Below are 31 T cell receptor beta chains sequenced from a single sample in a study of CD8 T cells in Susac syndrome. The RNA, about 0.45 to 1 ug, was put through reverse transcription using random hexamers. In TCRdb, the immunoSEQ multiplex PCR reads were re-called with MiXCR into one record per CDR3 protein. The table lists some 160,000 distinct CDR3 sequences, about 90% of them singletons. The specimen sequenced was CD4+ T cells from PBMCs. The receptors were gathered from a human donor in good health.

V is TRBV18 and J is TRBJ2-5; TRBD2 agrees at 12 bases. Germline V gives CDR1 KGHSH, CDR2 LQKENI. The CDR3 runs 17 residues. With V trimmed by 3 bases and J by 4 bases, 9 bases remained unmatched. As DNA, the CDR3 is TGTGCCAGCTCACCCCTCCCCCAACTAGCGGGAGGAGAGACCCAGTACTTC. Its protein is CASSPLPQLAGGETQYF.

The chain employs TRBV3-1 and TRBJ2-1; 9 bases align to TRBD1. The junction had 3 bases not matched to a gene; V was cut back by 4 bases and J by 2 bases. In germline, CDR1 is LGHDT, CDR2 YNNKEL (reference sequence). The CDR3 covers 15 residues. The chain's CDR3 is CASSPTGGTYNEQFF. Written as DNA, the CDR3 is TGTGCCAGCAGCCCCACAGGGGGCACCTACAATGAGCAGTTCTTC.

The rearrangement uses TRBV6-5 and TRBJ1-1, with D perhaps TRBD1 (6 bases). V shed 7 bases and J shed 4 bases, with 19 bases lying between them. Germline assignment: CDR1 MNHEY and CDR2 SVGAGI. This CDR3 spans 15 amino acids. DNA for the CDR3: TGTGCCAGCACCATGGCCTGGCAGGGGATCACTGAAGCTTTCTTT. Protein: CASTMAWQGITEAFF.

The chain joins TRBV28 to TRBJ1-2; TRBD1 might be the D (6 bases). The CDR3 is 14 amino acids. The V end was cut by 4 bases, the J end by 3 bases, with 12 bases between. Germline CDR1 is MDHEN and CDR2 is SYDVKM. The CDR3: CASSSANRDYGYTF. The CDR3 nucleotides are TGTGCCAGCAGTTCCGCCAACAGGGACTATGGCTACACCTTC.

CDR3 sequence: CSASRVHADTQYF. The CDR3 DNA follows: TGCAGTGCTAGTAGGGTTCATGCGGATACGCAGTATTTT. The V and J genes are TRBV20-1 and TRBJ2-3, with no clear D. Looked up from germline, CDR1 is DFQATT and CDR2 is SNEGSKA (reference sequence). V lost 3 bases, J lost 6 bases, and 13 bases lay in between. This CDR3 region has 13 residues.

The gene calls are TRBV3-1 and TRBJ2-7, with a possible D match to TRBD1 (6 bases). Germline V gene data show CDR1 as LGHDT and CDR2 as YNNKEL (reference sequence). The CDR3 runs to 13 residues. V shed 2 bases and J shed 4 bases, with 9 bases lying between them. The CDR3 loop reads CASSQQGWYEQYF. CDR3 DNA sequence: TGTGCCAGCAGCCAACAGGGGTGGTACGAGCAGTACTTC.

Here the CDR3 reads CASSSYGTGSEETQYF. DNA for the CDR3: TGTGCCAGCAGTTCATACGGGACAGGGTCCGAAGAGACCCAGTACTTC. The chain employs TRBV2 and TRBJ2-5; 9 bases are a match to TRBD1. Germline CDR1 SNHLY, CDR2 FYNNEI. V was clipped by 5 bases and J by 3 bases; unmatched bases: 10. The CDR3 contains 16 residues.

This chain uses TRBV29-1 with TRBJ2-2; D remains ambiguous. Germline V gene lookup returns CDR1 SQVTM and CDR2 ANQGSEA. V was cut by 3 bases and J by 0 bases, with 8 bases left in between. The CDR3 has 14 amino acids. As DNA, the CDR3 is TGCAGCGTTGAGAGCCGGTCGAACACCGGGGAGCTGTTTTTT. As protein: CSVESRSNTGELFF.

The rearrangement joins TRBV19 to TRBJ1-5, with D unresolved. V lost 7 bases and J 4 bases, leaving 11 bases between the germline ends. CDR1 and CDR2 from the germline V gene are LNHDA and SQIVND (reference sequence). The CDR3 consists of 13 residues. For the CDR3, the DNA is TGTGCCAGTACTCCGGGGATAAATCAGCCCCAGCATTTT. This sequence encodes CASTPGINQPQHF.

The V gene is TRBV6-5, the J gene TRBJ2-1; D might be TRBD2 (6 bases). Trimming removed 5 bases at V and 7 bases at J, with 18 bases between. The germline CDR1 and CDR2 sequences are MNHEY and SVGAGI. This CDR3 contains 15 residues. Written as DNA, the CDR3 is TGTGCCAGCAGTCCCACGGGACTCACGAGTAATGAGCAGTTCTTC. Amino acids: CASSPTGLTSNEQFF.

The rearrangement links TRBV27 to TRBJ2-2; tentatively, D is TRBD2 (5 bases). V lost 3 bases and J 4 bases, leaving 6 bases between the germline ends. The CDR3 is made up of 13 amino acids. CDR1 and CDR2 (germline): MNHEY, SMNVEV (reference sequence). The CDR3, as DNA: TGTGCCAGCAGTTTCGGGGTCACCGGGGAGCTGTTTTTT. This encodes CASSFGVTGELFF.

The chain couples TRBV5-1 to TRBJ2-3; D ambiguous. The V gene's germline CDR1 is SGHRS and CDR2 YFSETQ. This CDR3 is built from 13 residues. V was clipped by 4 bases and J by 4 bases, with 10 bases between them. CDR3 in DNA: TGCGCCAGCAGCACCGGCACTCCAGATACGCAGTATTTT. This encodes CASSTGTPDTQYF.

The chain employs TRBV19 and TRBJ2-1; perhaps TRBD2 as D (5 bases). Germline CDR1 LNHDA, CDR2 SQIVND (reference sequence). This CDR3 has 14 amino acids. Trimming removed 9 bases from V and 6 bases from J, with 18 bases in between. The CDR3 DNA follows: TGTGCCAGCTCTTACACTAGGTTGGTCAATGAGCAGTTCTTC. Protein product: CASSYTRLVNEQFF.

In this sample, this clonotype turned up a few times. At one end the junction does not follow the germline gene, possibly because of a read error. The chain joins TRBV6-5 to TRBJ1-6; no clear D gene. This CDR3 spans 11 amino acids. CDR1 is MNHEY, CDR2 SVGAGI, per germline. The CDR3 sequence is CASSYGRESDF. CDR3 nucleotides: TGTGCCAGCAGTTACGGCCGGGAGTCGGACTTT.

This chain joins TRBV6-1 and TRBJ2-1, with a possible D match to TRBD1 (5 bases). Germline lookup yields CDR1 MNHNS and CDR2 SASEGT. Trimming pared 4 bases from V and 6 bases from J, leaving 16 bases between. This CDR3 contains 15 residues. The CDR3 spells CASSGWQGKTNEQFF. The CDR3 DNA reads TGTGCCAGCAGTGGGTGGCAGGGTAAAACCAATGAGCAGTTCTTC.

V usage is TRBV7-9 and J usage is TRBJ2-7; 9 nucleotides line up with TRBD1. CDR3 length: 13 amino acids. V was pared by 5 bases and J by 6 bases, with 5 bases of the junction left unmatched. CDR1 SEHNR and CDR2 FQNEAQ come from the germline V gene (reference sequence). CDR3 residues: CASSGTGWGEQYF. For the CDR3, the DNA is TGTGCCAGCAGCGGGACAGGGTGGGGCGAGCAGTACTTC. The full variable domain, rest sourced from reference TRBV7-9 and TRBJ2-7, is DTGVSQNPRHKITKRGQNVTFRCDPISEHNRLYWYRQTLGQGPEFLTYFQNEAQLEKSRLLSDRFSAERPKGSFSTLEIQRTEQGDSAMYLCASSGTGWGEQYFGPGTRLTVT.

J is TRBJ2-2 and V is TRBV10-3, with D hard to call. The germline V and J ends were trimmed by 4 bases and 3 bases, with 6 bases remaining between them. The CDR3 spans 13 residues. CDR1 ENHRY and CDR2 SYGVKD come from the germline V gene. CDR3 bases: TGTGCCATCAGTGTGATGGACACCGGGGAGCTGTTTTTT. This codes for CAISVMDTGELFF.

Of note for this clonotype: The junction differs from germline at one of its ends, possibly a read error. J is TRBJ2-6 and V is TRBV2; maybe TRBD1 (5 bases). This CDR3 has 16 amino acids. Germline CDR1 and CDR2: SNHLY and FYNNEI. CDR3 residues: CASSERVYSGANVLIF. The CDR3 DNA reads as TGTGCCAGCAGTGAAAGAGTCTACTCTGGGGCCAACGTCCTGATTTTC.

This clonotype was seen once. The chain uses TRBV29-1 and TRBJ2-1; 10 bases fit TRBD2. CDR1 SQVTM and CDR2 ANQGSEA come from the germline V gene. J lost 10 bases, V lost 8 bases, and 14 bases had no gene match. The CDR3 totals 14 residues. CDR3 sequence reads: CSFRGLAGEREQFF. In DNA form, the CDR3 reads TGCAGCTTCAGGGGGCTAGCGGGAGAGCGGGAGCAGTTCTTC.

The chain couples TRBV7-9 to TRBJ2-1, with TRBD2 matching 9 bases. Germline trimming cut 1 base from V and 10 bases from J; bases unmatched to any gene: 2. Germline-derived CDR1 and CDR2 are SEHNR and FQNEAQ (reference sequence). The CDR3 totals 13 residues. This CDR3 is CASSLVLAGEQFF. CDR3 nucleotide sequence: TGTGCCAGCAGCTTAGTTCTAGCGGGGGAGCAGTTCTTC. Together with reference TRBV7-9 and TRBJ2-1, the CDR3 gives the full variable domain: DTGVSQNPRHKITKRGQNVTFRCDPISEHNRLYWYRQTLGQGPEFLTYFQNEAQLEKSRLLSDRFSAERPKGSFSTLEIQRTEQGDSAMYLCASSLVLAGEQFFGPGTRLTVL.

The genes are TRBV20-1 and TRBJ2-1; TRBD2 agrees at 9 bases. CDR1 and CDR2 from the germline V gene are DFQATT and SNEGSKA (reference sequence). The trim removed 1 base at V and 3 bases at J, leaving 19 bases unmatched. The CDR3 consists of 20 residues. The CDR3 spells CSARVDGRLAGPTGYNEQFF. The CDR3, as DNA: TGCAGTGCTAGAGTCGACGGGCGGCTAGCGGGACCCACCGGCTACAATGAGCAGTTCTTC.

The chain joins TRBV9 to TRBJ2-2; 9 bases agree with TRBD1. This CDR3 has 16 amino acids. Germline assignment: CDR1 SGDLS and CDR2 YYNGEE. The ends lost 2 bases at V and 3 bases at J; junction bases unmatched: 5. Here the CDR3 reads CASSVLDRGYTGELFF. CDR3 in DNA: TGTGCCAGCAGCGTTCTGGACAGGGGTTACACCGGGGAGCTGTTTTTT.

V and J are TRBV12-3 or TRBV12-4 and TRBJ2-4; D uncertain. Between the trimmed V and J ends, which lost 2 bases and 7 bases, there was a span of 9 bases. This CDR3 has 13 residues. The CDR3 bases are TGTGCCAGCAGTTTACTCAGAACGAACATTCAGTACTTC. Protein: CASSLLRTNIQYF.

There are a few counts of this clonotype. The genes are TRBV20-1 and TRBJ2-7; 9 nucleotides line up with TRBD2. Germline CDR1 DFQATT, CDR2 SNEGSKA (reference sequence). With V trimmed by 5 bases and J by 5 bases, 4 bases remained unmatched. The CDR3 sequence is 12 residues long. CDR3 amino acids: CSAVSGSDEQYF. The DNA for the CDR3 is TGCAGTGCTGTTAGCGGGAGCGACGAGCAGTACTTC.

The rearrangement links TRBV11-1 to TRBJ1-1, with TRBD1 as a possible D gene (5 bases). With 1 base removed from V and 4 bases from J, the gap between germline ends came to 13 bases. CDR3 length: 15 residues. The germline V gene has CDR1 SGHAT and CDR2 FQDESV (reference sequence). CDR3: CASSLGAGLATEAFF. CDR3 nucleotide sequence: TGTGCCAGCAGCTTAGGCGCAGGGTTGGCCACTGAAGCTTTCTTT.

The chain uses TRBV7-8 and TRBJ1-2; D is undetermined. Trimming pared 1 base from V and 4 bases from J, leaving 19 bases between. The CDR3 is 17 amino acids. Per germline, CDR1 SGHVS and CDR2 FQNEAQ. The CDR3: CASSLGFSRARSYGYTF. CDR3 sequence (DNA): TGTGCCAGCAGCTTAGGTTTTTCAAGGGCGCGCAGCTATGGCTACACCTTC.

The J gene is TRBJ2-7, the V gene TRBV27; D not certain. The germline V gene has CDR1 MNHEY and CDR2 SMNVEV (reference sequence). CDR3 length: 14 residues. V lost 1 base and J 4 bases, leaving 11 bases between the germline ends. This CDR3 is CASSLLGKEYEQYF. The CDR3 DNA is TGTGCCAGCAGTTTATTGGGGAAGGAGTACGAGCAGTACTTC.

V usage is TRBV28 and J usage is TRBJ2-1; tentatively, D is TRBD1 (5 bases). V was clipped by 4 bases and J by 6 bases, with 13 bases between them. The CDR3 is 14 amino acids. Germline V lookup: CDR1 MDHEN, CDR2 SYDVKM. The CDR3 DNA reads TGTGCCAGCAGTTCTCTCGACAGAGGCAATGAGCAGTTCTTC. This gives the protein CASSSLDRGNEQFF.

This CDR3 reads CASREGLAGVIQYF. In nucleotides, the CDR3 is TGTGCCAGCAGGGAGGGACTAGCGGGAGTCATACAGTACTTC. V usage is TRBV2 and J usage is TRBJ2-7, with 14 bases matching TRBD2. The J segment lost 10 bases and the V segment lost 6 bases, leaving 8 bases of the junction unmatched. Germline CDR1 reads SNHLY; CDR2 reads FYNNEI. This CDR3 has 14 residues.

This chain uses TRBV12-3 or TRBV12-4 with TRBJ2-2, with 8 nucleotides matching TRBD2. The CDR3 consists of 16 residues. J gave up 6 bases and V 5 bases, and 11 bases lay outside the gene matches. The CDR3 DNA follows: TGTGCCAGCAGTCCCCCACCGGGACTAGTCCCCGGGGAGCTGTTTTTT. Amino acids: CASSPPPGLVPGELFF.

This clonotype was detected once. The chain has TRBV20-1 and TRBJ1-1; D is uncertain. This CDR3 region has 13 residues. With 3 bases removed from V and 5 bases from J, the gap between germline ends came to 13 bases. Germline V gene lookup returns CDR1 DFQATT and CDR2 SNEGSKA (reference sequence). The CDR3 DNA is TGCAGTGCTAGGCTCGACACCGATACTGAAGCTTTCTTT. Residues: CSARLDTDTEAFF.